Sequencing of this TCR beta chain was carried out in a study of blood T cell repertoires in COVID-19. Across the study: Material from acute and convalescent COVID-19 was sourced from the United States, Italy and Spain. Nucleic acid was either cDNA or gDNA, and it came from T cells, B-cell-depleted T cells, or PBMCs.

Source study methods: Nucleated cell counts were estimated from reference gene primer amplification. This table comes from immunoSEQ multiplex PCR, and its TCRdb copy is limited to in-frame clones, with some not included. V, J and clone size are taken as reported in that table, and D and trimming were inferred from the DNA itself. The top ten hold 9.5% to 10% of the sample, which has about 220,000 clones, around 84% seen once. The receptor was derived from a man between 50 and 59 years old with active or convalescent COVID-19. Material: peripheral blood.

The CDR3 loop is CASSPRPSGRTEQYF. The CDR3 nucleotides are TGTGCCAGCAGTCCAAGGCCTAGCGGGAGGACCGAGCAGTACTTC. This chain connects TRBV6-5 to TRBJ2-7, with TRBD2 identical over 11 bases. V lost 5 bases, J lost 6 bases, and 9 bases stayed unmatched. Germline CDR1 reads MNHEY; CDR2 reads SVGAGI. The CDR3 is 15 residues long.